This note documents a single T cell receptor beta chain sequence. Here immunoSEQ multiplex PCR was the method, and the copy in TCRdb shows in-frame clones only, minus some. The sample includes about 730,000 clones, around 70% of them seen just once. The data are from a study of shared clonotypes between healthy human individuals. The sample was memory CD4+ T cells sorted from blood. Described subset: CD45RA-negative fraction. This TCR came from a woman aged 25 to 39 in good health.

In DNA, the CDR3 is TGTGCCTGGAGTTTCCTCCCGAGCGGGAGGTTGTATTTT. Protein sequence: CAWSFLPSGRLYF. V usage is TRBV30 and J usage is TRBJ2-3; 9 nucleotides align to TRBD2. The CDR3 is made up of 13 amino acids. V dropped 2 bases and J dropped 14; count of bases not matched to a gene: 11. The germline gives CDR1 GTSNPN, CDR2 SVGIG (reference sequence).